The 21 T cell receptor beta chains below were found in one sample sequenced in a study of Tregs in tolerant kidney transplant recipients. The protocol was immunoSEQ multiplex PCR, while the TCRdb copy is restricted to in-frame clones and leaves out a portion. The sample has tens of thousands of clones, roughly 98% seen once. The sequences come from Tregs from blood, collected before the transplant. The receptors come from a human donor who received a combined kidney and bone marrow transplant.

CDR3 in DNA: TGCAGTGCTAGTCTAGGTAATGAGCAGTTCTTC. It translates to CSASLGNEQFF. This chain joins TRBV20-1 and TRBJ2-1; D gene uncertain. Germline values: CDR1 DFQATT, CDR2 SNEGSKA (reference sequence). This CDR3 is 11 amino acids long. V was cut by 3 bases and J by 7 bases, with 7 bases left in between.

The chain carries TRBV30 and TRBJ2-1; TRBD2 might be the D (6 bases). The CDR3 is made up of 14 amino acids. CDR1 is GTSNPN, CDR2 SVGIG, per germline (reference sequence). V was trimmed by 5 bases and J by 3 bases, leaving 14 bases between them. CDR3 in amino acids: CAWARDFNYNEQFF. CDR3 sequence (DNA): TGTGCCTGGGCACGGGACTTCAACTACAATGAGCAGTTCTTC.

The chain carries TRBV18 and TRBJ1-1; D is perhaps TRBD1 (6 bases). Germline V gene data show CDR1 as KGHSH and CDR2 as LQKENI. This CDR3 region has 19 residues. V dropped 2 bases and J dropped 8 bases, with 30 bases sitting between them. This CDR3 is CASSPMEAGTLTPPSEAFF. DNA of the CDR3: TGTGCCAGCTCACCAATGGAAGCCGGGACACTCACTCCCCCATCCGAAGCTTTCTTT.

This chain links TRBV19 with TRBJ2-4; the match to TRBD1 covers 7 bases. CDR3 length equals 14 residues. Per germline, CDR1 LNHDA and CDR2 SQIVND (reference sequence). Losses at the gene ends were 8 bases for V and 5 bases for J; bases not matched to a gene: 9. The CDR3 spells CASCRQGFQNIQYF. In nucleotides, the CDR3 is TGTGCCAGTTGCCGACAGGGTTTTCAAAACATTCAGTACTTC.

V usage is TRBV6-1 and J usage is TRBJ1-1; D might be TRBD1 (5 bases). In germline, CDR1 is MNHNS, CDR2 SASEGT. The CDR3 runs 11 residues. Trimming removed 8 bases from V and 8 bases from J, with 12 bases in between. The CDR3 region is CASRGVGEAFF. The CDR3 DNA reads as TGTGCCAGCCGGGGGGTGGGGGAAGCTTTCTTT.

The chain joins TRBV30 to TRBJ2-1, with TRBD1 matching 7 bases. Germline V gene data show CDR1 as GTSNPN and CDR2 as SVGIG (reference sequence). With 5 bases clipped from V and 5 bases from J, the junction kept 12 bases outside the gene matches. The CDR3 consists of 15 residues. The CDR3 here is CAWDHTGVLNNEQFF. CDR3 sequence (DNA): TGTGCCTGGGATCATACAGGGGTACTAAACAATGAGCAGTTCTTC.

This chain uses TRBV7-6 with TRBJ1-2; D is uncertain. V lost 5 bases to trimming and J lost 6 bases, with 10 bases between them. The CDR3 spans 12 residues. Germline V lookup: CDR1 SGHVS, CDR2 FNYEAQ. The CDR3 DNA sequence: TGTGCCAGCAGCCGGGTAGGAGATGGCTACACCTTC. This codes for CASSRVGDGYTF.

The genes are TRBV6-1 and TRBJ2-7, with TRBD1 matching over 9 bases. The CDR3 contains 15 residues. Germline V gives CDR1 MNHNS, CDR2 SASEGT. V dropped 6 bases and J dropped 5; count of bases not matched to a gene: 11. As DNA, the CDR3 is TGTGCCAGCAGCCGAACCGGGACAGGGCTCCACGAGCAGTACTTC. This translates into CASSRTGTGLHEQYF.

The chain uses TRBV6-5 and TRBJ2-7, with D unclear. The germline V gene has CDR1 MNHEY and CDR2 SVGAGI. This CDR3 spans 15 amino acids. V was shortened by 0 bases and J by 6 bases, with 15 bases between the two germline ends. CDR3 nucleotides: TGTGCCAGCAGTTACTCAGGCGGCTCTCTGGGCGAGCAGTACTTC. It encodes CASSYSGGSLGEQYF.

The gene calls are TRBV5-1 and TRBJ2-2, with 7 bases that match TRBD2. J was trimmed by 4 bases and V by 0 bases; bases with no gene match: 3. CDR3 length: 15 residues. Germline assignment: CDR1 SGHRS and CDR2 YFSETQ. CDR3 protein: CASSLVASGTGELFF. For the CDR3, the DNA is TGCGCCAGCAGCTTGGTAGCTAGCGGCACCGGGGAGCTGTTTTTT.

This clone was counted once. The gene calls are TRBV6-1 and TRBJ1-4; D ambiguous. Germline assignment: CDR1 MNHNS and CDR2 SASEGT. Trimming removed 11 bases from V and 4 bases from J, with 14 bases in between. CDR3 length equals 13 residues. CDR3 nucleotides: TGTGCCGGAACCCGGGAGATTAATGAAAAACTGTTTTTT. It yields the protein CAGTREINEKLFF.

The chain employs TRBV9 and TRBJ1-1, with TRBD1 matching 8 bases. Germline V lookup: CDR1 SGDLS, CDR2 YYNGEE. The CDR3 sequence is 13 residues long. With 4 bases clipped from V and 12 bases from J, the junction kept 11 bases outside the gene matches. CDR3 loop: CASSTLGGQVTFF. In DNA, the CDR3 is TGTGCCAGCAGCACTCTTGGGGGACAGGTAACTTTCTTT.

The count of this clone is one. The V gene is TRBV9, the J gene TRBJ2-2, with 7 bases that match TRBD2. This CDR3 contains 15 residues. Germline trimming cut 2 bases from V and 4 bases from J; bases unmatched to any gene: 5. In germline, CDR1 is SGDLS, CDR2 YYNGEE. The DNA for the CDR3 is TGTGCCAGCAGCGTGGCTAGCGGCCCCACCGGGGAGCTGTTTTTT. This sequence encodes CASSVASGPTGELFF.

This sequence joins TRBV2 and TRBJ2-1; perhaps TRBD2 as D (6 bases). Trimming cost V 5 bases and J 12 bases, with 14 bases left between them. There are 12 residues in the CDR3. The germline gives CDR1 SNHLY, CDR2 FYNNEI. CDR3 sequence: CASSSTSLGQFF. DNA of the CDR3: TGTGCCAGCAGTTCGACTAGTCTTGGGCAGTTCTTC. The full variable domain, rest sourced from reference TRBV2 and TRBJ2-1, is EPEVTQTPSHQVTQMGQEVILRCVPISNHLYFYWYRQILGQKVEFLVSFYNNEISEKSEIFDDQFSVERPDGSNFTLKIRSTKLEDSAMYFCASSSTSLGQFFGPGTRLTVL.

This sequence joins TRBV7-9 and TRBJ2-7; 8 nucleotides match TRBD1. The CDR3 consists of 15 residues. The V segment lost 1 base and the J segment 7 bases; nucleotides outside the gene matches: 9. Germline CDR1 and CDR2: SEHNR and FQNEAQ (reference sequence). The CDR3 DNA follows: TGTGCCAGCAGCTTAGAAGGGACAGGCATCAAGGAGCAGTACTTC. Amino acids: CASSLEGTGIKEQYF. Together with reference TRBV7-9 and TRBJ2-7, the CDR3 gives the full variable domain: DTGVSQNPRHKITKRGQNVTFRCDPISEHNRLYWYRQTLGQGPEFLTYFQNEAQLEKSRLLSDRFSAERPKGSFSTLEIQRTEQGDSAMYLCASSLEGTGIKEQYFGPGTRLTVT.

This clone was observed a single time. The chain links TRBV30 to TRBJ2-5; D remains unclear. V lost 0 bases and J lost 10, with 9 bases in between. CDR3 length equals 11 residues. Germline lookup yields CDR1 GTSNPN and CDR2 SVGIG (reference sequence). CDR3 bases: TGTGCCTGGAGTGTTGGCCGCGGCCAGTACTTC. Its protein is CAWSVGRGQYF.

This rearrangement joins TRBV28 to TRBJ1-1, with D perhaps TRBD1 (6 bases). Trimming removed 7 bases from V and 1 base from J, with 16 bases in between. This CDR3 is 15 amino acids long. Per the germline V gene, CDR1 is MDHEN and CDR2 is SYDVKM. The CDR3 region has the DNA TGTGCCAGCACCCTAGGGGGGGACGGGAACACTGAAGCTTTCTTT. Translated, it gives CASTLGGDGNTEAFF.

The V call is TRBV28, the J call TRBJ1-1; 9 bases are shared with TRBD1. Germline CDR1 is MDHEN and CDR2 is SYDVKM. The ends lost 3 bases at V and 3 bases at J; junction bases unmatched: 14. The CDR3 contains 18 residues. In DNA, the CDR3 is TGTGCCAGCAGTTTCGAGGGAATCACAGGGGGCTTTTACACTGAAGCTTTCTTT. Amino acids: CASSFEGITGGFYTEAFF.

The chain combines TRBV19 with TRBJ2-7; 7 bases map to TRBD1. CDR1 is LNHDA, CDR2 SQIVND, per germline (reference sequence). The CDR3 consists of 14 residues. Trimming at V came to 6 bases and at J to 1 base, leaving 6 bases not matched to a gene. This CDR3 reads CASRTRDSSYEQYF. In nucleotides, the CDR3 is TGTGCCAGTAGGACCCGGGACAGTTCCTACGAGCAGTACTTC.

The V and J genes are TRBV19 and TRBJ1-4, with D possibly matching TRBD1 (5 bases). The V end lost 5 bases, the J end lost 6 bases, and 16 bases lay between the germline ends. The V gene's germline CDR1 is LNHDA and CDR2 SQIVND (reference sequence). The CDR3 length is 15 residues. CDR3 bases: TGTGCCAGTAGTGGTCAGGGAAGGAGTTATGAAAAACTGTTTTTT. This codes for CASSGQGRSYEKLFF.

The chain joins TRBV21-1 to TRBJ1-1. TRBV21-1 is assigned pseudogene status. This CDR3 spans 14 amino acids. CDR3 protein: CASSKVELNTEAFF. The CDR3 region has the DNA TGTGCCAGCAGCAAAGTAGAGTTGAACACTGAAGCTTTCTTT.